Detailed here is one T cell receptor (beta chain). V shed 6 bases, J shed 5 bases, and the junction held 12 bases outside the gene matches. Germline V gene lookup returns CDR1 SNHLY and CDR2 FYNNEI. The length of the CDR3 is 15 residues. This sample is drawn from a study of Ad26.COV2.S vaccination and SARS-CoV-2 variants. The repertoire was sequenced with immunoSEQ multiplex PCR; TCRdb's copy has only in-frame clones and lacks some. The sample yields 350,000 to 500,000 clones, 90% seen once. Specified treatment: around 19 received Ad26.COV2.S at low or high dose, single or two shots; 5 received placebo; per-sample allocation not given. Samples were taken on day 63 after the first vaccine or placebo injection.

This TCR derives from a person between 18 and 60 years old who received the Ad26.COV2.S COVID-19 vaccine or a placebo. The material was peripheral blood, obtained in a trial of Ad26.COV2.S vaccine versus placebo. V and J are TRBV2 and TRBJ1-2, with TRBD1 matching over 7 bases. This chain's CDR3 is CASRDRSLGTYGYTF. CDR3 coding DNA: TGTGCCAGCAGGGACAGGTCCTTGGGGACGTATGGCTACACCTTC.